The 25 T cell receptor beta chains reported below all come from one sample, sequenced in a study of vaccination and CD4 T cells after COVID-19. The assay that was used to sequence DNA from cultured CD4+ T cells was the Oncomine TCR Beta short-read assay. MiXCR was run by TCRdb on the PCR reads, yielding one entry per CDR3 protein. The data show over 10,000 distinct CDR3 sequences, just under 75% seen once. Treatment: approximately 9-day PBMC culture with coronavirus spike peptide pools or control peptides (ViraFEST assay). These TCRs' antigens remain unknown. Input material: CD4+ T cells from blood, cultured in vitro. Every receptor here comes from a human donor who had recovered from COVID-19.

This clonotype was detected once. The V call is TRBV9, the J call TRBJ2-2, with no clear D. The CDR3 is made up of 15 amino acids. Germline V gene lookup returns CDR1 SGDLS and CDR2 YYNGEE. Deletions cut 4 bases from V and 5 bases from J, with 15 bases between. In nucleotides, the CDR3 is TGTGCCAGCAGCCCGACAAGGTTGCGGACCGGGGAGCTGTTTTTT. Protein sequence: CASSPTRLRTGELFF.

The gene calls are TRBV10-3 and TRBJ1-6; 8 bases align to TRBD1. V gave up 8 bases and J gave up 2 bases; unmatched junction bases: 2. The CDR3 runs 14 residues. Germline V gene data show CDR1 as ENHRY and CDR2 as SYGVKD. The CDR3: CAIEDRAYNSPLHF. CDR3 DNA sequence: TGTGCCATCGAGGACAGGGCCTATAATTCACCCCTCCACTTT.

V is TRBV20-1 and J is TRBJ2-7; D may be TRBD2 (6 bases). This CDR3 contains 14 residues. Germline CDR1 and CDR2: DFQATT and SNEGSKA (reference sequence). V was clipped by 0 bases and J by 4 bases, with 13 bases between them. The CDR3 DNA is TGCAGTGCTAGAGATTATACGGGAGTATACGAGCAGTACTTC. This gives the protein CSARDYTGVYEQYF.

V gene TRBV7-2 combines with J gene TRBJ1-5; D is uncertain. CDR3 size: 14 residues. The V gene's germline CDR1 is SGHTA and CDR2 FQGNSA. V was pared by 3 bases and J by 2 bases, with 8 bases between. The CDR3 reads CASSFNTGNQPQHF. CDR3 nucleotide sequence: TGTGCCAGCAGCTTCAATACAGGCAATCAGCCCCAGCATTTT.

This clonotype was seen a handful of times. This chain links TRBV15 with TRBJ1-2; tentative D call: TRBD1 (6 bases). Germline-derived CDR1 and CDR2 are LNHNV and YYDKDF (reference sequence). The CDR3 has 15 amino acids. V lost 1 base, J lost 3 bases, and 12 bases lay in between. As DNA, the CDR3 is TGTGCCACCAGCAGAGGCTCGGCAGGGGACTATGGCTACACCTTC. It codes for CATSRGSAGDYGYTF.

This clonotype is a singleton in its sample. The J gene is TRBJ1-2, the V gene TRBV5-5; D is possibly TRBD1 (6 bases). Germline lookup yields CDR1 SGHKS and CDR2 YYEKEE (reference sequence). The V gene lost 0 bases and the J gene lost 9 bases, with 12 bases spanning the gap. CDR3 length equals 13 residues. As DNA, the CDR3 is TGTGCCAGCAGCTTGGTAGCAGGGGAGCGCTACACCTTC. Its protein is CASSLVAGERYTF. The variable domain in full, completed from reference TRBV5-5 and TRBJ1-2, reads DAGVTQSPTHLIKTRGQQVTLRCSPISGHKSVSWYQQVLGQGPQFIFQYYEKEERGRGNFPDRFSARQFPNYSSELNVNALLLGDSALYLCASSLVAGERYTFGSGTRLTVV.

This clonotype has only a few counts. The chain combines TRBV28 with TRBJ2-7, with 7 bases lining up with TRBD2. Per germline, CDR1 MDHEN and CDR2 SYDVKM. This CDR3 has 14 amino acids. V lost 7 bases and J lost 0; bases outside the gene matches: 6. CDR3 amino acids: CASISGGSSYEQYF. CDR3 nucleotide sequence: TGTGCCAGCATATCCGGGGGGAGCTCCTACGAGCAGTACTTC.

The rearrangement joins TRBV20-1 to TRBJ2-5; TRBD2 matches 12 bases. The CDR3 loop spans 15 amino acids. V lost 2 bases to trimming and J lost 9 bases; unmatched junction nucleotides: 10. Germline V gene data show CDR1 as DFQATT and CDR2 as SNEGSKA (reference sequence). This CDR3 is CSARQRLAGEGAQYF. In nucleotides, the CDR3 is TGCAGTGCTAGACAGAGACTAGCGGGAGAGGGGGCCCAGTACTTC.

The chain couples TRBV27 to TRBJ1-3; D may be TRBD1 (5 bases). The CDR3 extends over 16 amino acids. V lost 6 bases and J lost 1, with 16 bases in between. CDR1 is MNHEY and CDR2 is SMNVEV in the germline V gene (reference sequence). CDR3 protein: CASSSGGMGSGNTIYF. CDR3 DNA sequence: TGTGCCAGCAGCTCGGGGGGGATGGGGTCTGGAAACACCATATATTTT.

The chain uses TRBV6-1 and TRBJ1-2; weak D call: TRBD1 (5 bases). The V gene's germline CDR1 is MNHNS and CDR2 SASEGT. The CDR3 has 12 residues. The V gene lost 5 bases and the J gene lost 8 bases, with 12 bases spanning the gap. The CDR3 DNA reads TGTGCCAGCAGTCGGGGCCCTTCCGGCTACACCTTC. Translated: CASSRGPSGYTF.

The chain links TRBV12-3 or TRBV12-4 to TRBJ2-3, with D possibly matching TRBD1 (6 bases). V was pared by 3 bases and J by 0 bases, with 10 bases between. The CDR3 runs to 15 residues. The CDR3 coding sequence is TGTGCCAGCAGTTTTGGACAGATTAGCACAGATACGCAGTATTTT. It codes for CASSFGQISTDTQYF.

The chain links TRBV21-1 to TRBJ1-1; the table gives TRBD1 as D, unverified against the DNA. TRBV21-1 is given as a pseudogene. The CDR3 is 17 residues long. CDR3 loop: CASSARDGSRVGTEAFF. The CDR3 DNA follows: TGTGCCAGCAGCGCCCGGGACGGTTCCAGAGTCGGCACTGAAGCTTTCTTT.

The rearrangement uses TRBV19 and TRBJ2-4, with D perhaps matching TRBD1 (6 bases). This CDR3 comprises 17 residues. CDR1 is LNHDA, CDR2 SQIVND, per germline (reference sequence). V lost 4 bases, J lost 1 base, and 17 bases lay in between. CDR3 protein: CASSTKDSKGAKNIQYF. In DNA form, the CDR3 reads TGTGCCAGTAGTACCAAGGACAGCAAAGGGGCCAAAAACATTCAGTACTTC.

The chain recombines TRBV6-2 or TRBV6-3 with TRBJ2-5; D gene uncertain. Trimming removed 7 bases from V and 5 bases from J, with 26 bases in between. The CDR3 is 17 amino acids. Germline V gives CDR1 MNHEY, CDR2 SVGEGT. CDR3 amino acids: CASTKPPWTQEGETQYF. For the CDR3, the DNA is TGTGCCAGCACCAAGCCCCCCTGGACCCAGGAAGGGGAGACCCAGTACTTC.

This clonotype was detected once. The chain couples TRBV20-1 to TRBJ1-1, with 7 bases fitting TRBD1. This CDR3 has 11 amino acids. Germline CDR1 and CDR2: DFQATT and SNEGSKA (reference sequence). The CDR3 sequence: CSRDRATEAFF. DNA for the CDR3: TGCAGCCGAGACAGGGCCACTGAAGCTTTCTTT.

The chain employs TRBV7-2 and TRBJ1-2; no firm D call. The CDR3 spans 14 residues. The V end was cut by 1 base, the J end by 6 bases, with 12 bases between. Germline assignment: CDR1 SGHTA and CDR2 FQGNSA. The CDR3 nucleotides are TGTGCCAGCAGCTTAGGGCCGCCTTGGGATGGCTACACCTTC. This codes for CASSLGPPWDGYTF.

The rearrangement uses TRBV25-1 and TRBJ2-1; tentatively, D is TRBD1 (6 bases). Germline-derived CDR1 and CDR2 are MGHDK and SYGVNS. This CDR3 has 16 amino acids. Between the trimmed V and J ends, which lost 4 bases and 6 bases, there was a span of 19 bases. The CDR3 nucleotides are TGTGCCAGCAGTGGGACAGACTGGTCTAGACTCAATGAGCAGTTCTTC. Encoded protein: CASSGTDWSRLNEQFF.

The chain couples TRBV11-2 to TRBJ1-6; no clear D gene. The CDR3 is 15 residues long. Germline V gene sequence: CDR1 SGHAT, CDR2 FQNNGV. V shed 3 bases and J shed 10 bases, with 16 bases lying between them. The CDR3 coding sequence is TGTGCCAGCAGCTTTAGGCAGCTCGACACATCACCCCTCCACTTT. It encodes CASSFRQLDTSPLHF.

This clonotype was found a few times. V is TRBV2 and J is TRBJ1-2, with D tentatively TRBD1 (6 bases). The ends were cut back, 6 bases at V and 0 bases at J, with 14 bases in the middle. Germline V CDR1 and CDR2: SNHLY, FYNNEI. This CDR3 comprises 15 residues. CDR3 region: CASRIRDTANYGYTF. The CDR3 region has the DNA TGTGCCAGCAGGATCCGGGACACAGCTAACTATGGCTACACCTTC.

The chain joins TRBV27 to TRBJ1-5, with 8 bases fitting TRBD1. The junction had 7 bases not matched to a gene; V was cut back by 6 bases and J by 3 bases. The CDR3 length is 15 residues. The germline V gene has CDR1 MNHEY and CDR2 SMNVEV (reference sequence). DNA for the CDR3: TGTGCCAGCAGCGGACAGGGCCGAAACAATCAGCCCCAGCATTTT. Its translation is CASSGQGRNNQPQHF.

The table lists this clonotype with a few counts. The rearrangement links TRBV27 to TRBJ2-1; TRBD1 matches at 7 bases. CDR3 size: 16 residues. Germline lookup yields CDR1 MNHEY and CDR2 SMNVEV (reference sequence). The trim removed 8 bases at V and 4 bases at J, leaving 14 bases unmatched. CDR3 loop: CASGLRGHVAYNEQFF. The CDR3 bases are TGTGCCAGCGGCCTGAGGGGGCACGTGGCGTACAATGAGCAGTTCTTC.

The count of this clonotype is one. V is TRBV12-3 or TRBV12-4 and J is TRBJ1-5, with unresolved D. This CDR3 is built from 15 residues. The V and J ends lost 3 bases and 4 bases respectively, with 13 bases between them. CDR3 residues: CASSLIRSPNQPQHF. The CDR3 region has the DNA TGTGCCAGCAGTTTGATCAGAAGCCCTAATCAGCCCCAGCATTTT.

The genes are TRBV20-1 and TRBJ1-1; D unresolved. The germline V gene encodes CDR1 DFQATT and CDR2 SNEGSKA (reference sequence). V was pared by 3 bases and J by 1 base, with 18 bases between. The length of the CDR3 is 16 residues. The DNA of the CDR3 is TGCAGTGCTAGTCCAACTCAGTACCTCCCGAACACTGAAGCTTTCTTT. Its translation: CSASPTQYLPNTEAFF.

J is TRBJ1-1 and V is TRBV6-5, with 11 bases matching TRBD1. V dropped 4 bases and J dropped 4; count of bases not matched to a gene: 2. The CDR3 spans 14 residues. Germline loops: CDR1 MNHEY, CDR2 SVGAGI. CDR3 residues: CASSSDRGLTEAFF. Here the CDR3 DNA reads TGTGCCAGCAGTTCGGACAGGGGGCTCACTGAAGCTTTCTTT.

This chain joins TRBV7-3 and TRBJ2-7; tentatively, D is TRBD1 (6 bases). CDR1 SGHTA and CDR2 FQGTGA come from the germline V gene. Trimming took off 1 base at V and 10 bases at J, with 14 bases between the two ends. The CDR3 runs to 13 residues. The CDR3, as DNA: TGTGCCAGCAGCTTAATGGCAGGGGATGGTCAGTACTTC. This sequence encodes CASSLMAGDGQYF. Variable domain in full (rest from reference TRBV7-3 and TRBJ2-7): GAGVSQTPSNKVTEKGKYVELRCDPISGHTALYWYRQSLGQGPEFLIYFQGTGAADDSGLPNDRFFAVRPEGSVSTLKIQRTERGDSAVYLCASSLMAGDGQYFGPGTRLTVT.